This T cell receptor (beta chain) was found in a study of blood T cell repertoires in COVID-19. Background on the study: Sites across the United States, Italy and Spain contributed samples from acute and convalescent COVID-19. Sources were T cells, B-cell-depleted T cells, or PBMCs; the material itself was cDNA or gDNA.

Clones were sequenced by immunoSEQ multiplex PCR, and TCRdb holds only the in-frame ones, with some missing. The table lists more than 85,000 clones, about 87% of them singletons. The sequencing sample was made of peripheral blood. The sequence was collected from a human donor in a cohort sampled during active COVID-19.

The CDR3 DNA reads as TGTGCCAGCAGCTCCTATACGAGCTCTGGAAACACCATATATTTT. Translated: CASSSYTSSGNTIYF. V and J are TRBV7-2 and TRBJ1-3; unclear D gene. CDR1 and CDR2 from the germline V gene are SGHTA and FQGNSA. The CDR3 is made up of 15 amino acids. Trimming pared 4 bases from V and 0 bases from J, leaving 10 bases between.